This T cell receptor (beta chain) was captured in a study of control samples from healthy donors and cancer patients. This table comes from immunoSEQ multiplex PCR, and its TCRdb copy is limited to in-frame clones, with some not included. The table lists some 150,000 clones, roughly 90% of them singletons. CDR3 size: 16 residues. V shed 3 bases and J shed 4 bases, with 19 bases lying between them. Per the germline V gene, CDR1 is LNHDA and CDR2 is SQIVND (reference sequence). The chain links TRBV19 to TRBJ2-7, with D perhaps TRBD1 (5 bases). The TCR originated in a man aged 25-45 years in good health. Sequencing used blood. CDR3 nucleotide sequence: TGTGCCAGTAGTATGGATTCCAGGGCTGGGATTTACGAGCAGTACTTC. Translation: CASSMDSRAGIYEQYF.